Each of the 14 T cell receptor beta chains below was sequenced from the same sample in a study of beta chain features in type 1 diabetes. Investigators reverse transcribed all isolated RNA, so they sequenced expressed TCRB transcripts. The protocol was immunoSEQ multiplex PCR, while the TCRdb copy is restricted to in-frame clones and leaves out a portion. The sample shows approximately 120,000 clones, 40% of them seen only once. Material for sequencing was stem cell memory CD4+ T cells from blood. The receptors shown here come from a woman aged 18-30 years in good health.

The chain employs TRBV28 and TRBJ1-2; TRBD1 matches 7 bases. The CDR3 extends over 15 amino acids. The V segment lost 5 bases and the J segment 5 bases; nucleotides outside the gene matches: 11. Germline CDR1 and CDR2: MDHEN and SYDVKM. CDR3 DNA: TGTGCCAGCAGTACGACGCCGACAGGGATTTATGGCTACACCTTC. Protein: CASSTTPTGIYGYTF.

In its sample, this clone was seen a few times. The chain carries TRBV5-1 and TRBJ2-3, with D possibly matching TRBD2 (7 bases). The V end was cut by 4 bases, the J end by 5 bases, with 14 bases between. CDR1 SGHRS and CDR2 YFSETQ come from the germline V gene. The CDR3 sequence is 14 residues long. The CDR3 sequence: CASSPNGGQDTQYF. CDR3 nucleotides: TGCGCCAGCAGCCCAAACGGGGGGCAAGATACGCAGTATTTT.

The CDR3 DNA sequence: TGTGCCAGCAGCCCGCCTATAGAGAATGAGCAGTTCTTC. Residues: CASSPPIENEQFF. This chain uses TRBV6-6 with TRBJ2-1; D gene unclear. The CDR3 runs to 13 residues. Germline CDR1 reads MNHNY; CDR2 reads SVGAGI (reference sequence). Deletions cut 6 bases from V and 7 bases from J, with 13 bases between.

The chain has TRBV29-1 and TRBJ2-2; 8 bases map to TRBD1. CDR1 is SQVTM, CDR2 ANQGSEA, per germline. The CDR3 runs to 13 residues. The V segment lost 4 bases and the J segment 3 bases; nucleotides outside the gene matches: 1. The CDR3 sequence: CSVGTGHTGELFF. In nucleotides, the CDR3 is TGCAGCGTTGGGACAGGGCACACCGGGGAGCTGTTTTTT.

V is TRBV5-1 and J is TRBJ2-1; 8 nucleotides agree with TRBD1. The germline CDR1 and CDR2 sequences are SGHRS and YFSETQ. This CDR3 has 15 residues. V shed 3 bases and J 7 bases; nucleotides not matched to a gene: 9. CDR3 amino acids: CASSSWTGRRNEQFF. CDR3 nucleotides: TGCGCCAGCAGCTCATGGACAGGGAGGAGAAATGAGCAGTTCTTC.

This chain joins TRBV18 and TRBJ1-2; D is possibly TRBD1 (5 bases). The germline V and J ends were trimmed by 3 bases and 0 bases, with 8 bases remaining between them. The germline CDR1 and CDR2 sequences are KGHSH and LQKENI. The CDR3 loop spans 14 amino acids. CDR3 DNA sequence: TGTGCCAGCTCACCGGGGCCTACTAACTATGGCTACACCTTC. The encoded protein is CASSPGPTNYGYTF.

The rearrangement links TRBV4-2 to TRBJ2-7, with 8 positions matching TRBD2. The germline V gene has CDR1 LGHNA and CDR2 YNFKEQ. This CDR3 comprises 15 residues. Losses at the gene ends were 1 base for V and 2 bases for J; bases not matched to a gene: 4. The CDR3 loop reads CASSQVTSGTYEQYF. For the CDR3, the DNA is TGTGCCAGCAGCCAAGTTACTAGCGGTACCTACGAGCAGTACTTC.

This chain links TRBV27 with TRBJ1-2; TRBD1 is a possible D gene (6 bases). The V gene's germline CDR1 is MNHEY and CDR2 SMNVEV (reference sequence). Trimming pared 4 bases from V and 2 bases from J, leaving 8 bases between. The length of the CDR3 is 13 residues. CDR3 DNA sequence: TGTGCCAGCAGTTCCAGGGGAAACTATGGCTACACCTTC. This encodes CASSSRGNYGYTF.

This clone was seen only a few times. The chain carries TRBV27 and TRBJ2-3; 7 nucleotides agree with TRBD1. The germline CDR1 and CDR2 sequences are MNHEY and SMNVEV (reference sequence). V lost 3 bases, J lost 1 base, and 4 bases stayed unmatched. This CDR3 contains 15 residues. The CDR3 DNA reads TGTGCCAGCAGTTTCGACAGGGACGGCACAGATACGCAGTATTTT. It is translated as CASSFDRDGTDTQYF.

Note on this clone: Germline is not matched at one junction end, which may reflect a read error. This chain's CDR3 is CASSLASGHTGELFF. The CDR3 DNA reads TGTGCCAGCAGTTTGGCTAGCGGGCACACCGGGGAGCTGTTTTTT. J is TRBJ2-2 and V is TRBV5-4; the match to TRBD2 covers 8 bases. CDR1 and CDR2 from the germline V gene are SGHNT and YYREEE (reference sequence). The CDR3 runs to 15 residues.

For the CDR3, the DNA is TGTGCCAGCAGCAGGACAGGGCGATCCAATCAGCCCCAGCATTTT. As protein: CASSRTGRSNQPQHF. This rearrangement joins TRBV6-1 to TRBJ1-5, with TRBD1 identical over 8 bases. J lost 3 bases, V lost 6 bases, and 7 bases had no gene match. This CDR3 spans 15 amino acids. CDR1 and CDR2 (germline): MNHNS, SASEGT.

This rearrangement joins TRBV4-2 to TRBJ2-7; TRBD1 is a possible D gene (6 bases). The germline gives CDR1 LGHNA, CDR2 YNFKEQ. V was shortened by 1 base and J by 1 base, with 14 bases between the two germline ends. The CDR3 has 16 amino acids. The CDR3 sequence: CASSQAPSQGSYEQYF. DNA for the CDR3: TGTGCCAGCAGCCAAGCGCCCTCACAGGGATCCTACGAGCAGTACTTC.

This rearrangement joins TRBV19 to TRBJ1-2; no definite D call. The V end lost 5 bases, the J end lost 1 base, and 11 bases lay between the germline ends. Per the germline V gene, CDR1 is LNHDA and CDR2 is SQIVND (reference sequence). The CDR3 runs 14 residues. The CDR3 loop reads CASSPNRGNYGYTF. The CDR3 region has the DNA TGTGCCAGTAGTCCTAACCGGGGTAACTATGGCTACACCTTC.

This clone has more than one count but fewer than ten. This sequence joins TRBV11-2 and TRBJ2-2; D call uncertain. Germline CDR1 reads SGHAT; CDR2 reads FQNNGV. The CDR3 covers 11 residues. V lost 8 bases to trimming and J lost 5 bases, with 6 bases between them. CDR3 in amino acids: CASHETGELFF. The CDR3 DNA reads TGTGCCAGCCATGAGACCGGGGAGCTGTTTTTT.